The 7 T cell receptor beta chains presented below share a single source sample, sequenced in a study of beta chain features in type 1 diabetes. General study results and limits: Type 1 diabetes patients showed a moderate but significant shortening of TCRB CDR3s in all four CD4+ subsets.

The antigens these receptors bind are not known. As every portion of the isolated RNA was reverse transcribed, the sequencing read expressed TCRB transcripts. Method: immunoSEQ multiplex PCR; TCRdb's copy keeps in-frame clones and lacks some. The table shows around 250,000 clones, with 11% to 15% occurring only once. The source material was naive CD4+ T cells from blood. The source of these receptors is a man aged 25 to 45 with type 1 diabetes.

The chain combines TRBV30 with TRBJ2-7; D gene unclear. Germline CDR1 reads GTSNPN; CDR2 reads SVGIG (reference sequence). The CDR3 is 11 residues long. V was clipped by 1 base and J by 3 bases, with 4 bases between them. Here the CDR3 reads CAWSALYEQYF. CDR3 nucleotide sequence: TGTGCCTGGAGTGCACTCTACGAGCAGTACTTC.

The V call is TRBV5-1, the J call TRBJ2-1; 10 positions match TRBD1. The CDR3 spans 13 residues. Germline-derived CDR1 and CDR2 are SGHRS and YFSETQ. The V segment lost 5 bases and the J segment 9 bases; nucleotides outside the gene matches: 5. CDR3 protein: CASRWTGGSEQFF. The DNA for the CDR3 is TGCGCCAGCAGGTGGACAGGGGGGAGTGAGCAGTTCTTC.

This clone was seen only a few times. V gene TRBV7-8 combines with J gene TRBJ2-7; D remains ambiguous. Germline CDR1 and CDR2: SGHVS and FQNEAQ. V was pared by 1 base and J by 12 bases, with 13 bases between. The CDR3 is made up of 12 amino acids. This CDR3 reads CASSLGAPRRYF. The CDR3 DNA follows: TGTGCCAGCAGCTTAGGGGCCCCACGACGGTACTTC.

The chain joins TRBV19 to TRBJ1-2; 7 bases line up with TRBD1. Germline CDR1 reads LNHDA; CDR2 reads SQIVND (reference sequence). The junction had 12 bases not matched to a gene; V was cut back by 5 bases and J by 6 bases. There are 15 residues in the CDR3. Here the CDR3 reads CASSPATGFWNGYTF. CDR3 sequence (DNA): TGTGCCAGTAGTCCGGCGACAGGGTTTTGGAATGGCTACACCTTC.

The CDR3 loop is CASSLGTVRGNEQFF. The CDR3 DNA follows: TGTGCCAGCAGCTTAGGGACAGTGAGAGGCAATGAGCAGTTCTTC. The J gene is TRBJ2-1, the V gene TRBV7-9; TRBD1 is a possible D gene (6 bases). Germline CDR1 reads SEHNR; CDR2 reads FQNEAQ (reference sequence). The CDR3 spans 15 residues. Trimming shortened V by 1 base and J by 6 bases, and 13 bases separated the two germline ends. Filled out from reference TRBV7-9 and TRBJ2-1, the complete variable domain reads DTGVSQNPRHKITKRGQNVTFRCDPISEHNRLYWYRQTLGQGPEFLTYFQNEAQLEKSRLLSDRFSAERPKGSFSTLEIQRTEQGDSAMYLCASSLGTVRGNEQFFGPGTRLTVL.

The rearrangement joins TRBV9 to TRBJ2-5, with TRBD2 matching 14 bases. With 0 bases clipped from V and 4 bases from J, the junction kept 5 bases outside the gene matches. Per the germline V gene, CDR1 is SGDLS and CDR2 is YYNGEE. The CDR3 contains 17 residues. CDR3 coding DNA: TGTGCCAGCAGCGTAGCAACGGGGACTAGCGGGGGAGAGACCCAGTACTTC. Amino acid sequence: CASSVATGTSGGETQYF. The full variable domain, its missing parts supplied by reference TRBV9 and TRBJ2-5, is DSGVTQTPKHLITATGQRVTLRCSPRSGDLSVYWYQQSLDQGLQFLIQYYNGEERAKGNILERFSAQQFPDLHSELNLSSLELGDSALYFCASSVATGTSGGETQYFGPGTRLLVL.

The chain recombines TRBV5-1 with TRBJ1-1, with D possibly being TRBD1 (6 bases). The CDR3 consists of 14 residues. Trimming shortened V by 4 bases and J by 1 base, and 11 bases separated the two germline ends. The germline V gene encodes CDR1 SGHRS and CDR2 YFSETQ. This chain's CDR3 is CASSTDRGNTEAFF. DNA for the CDR3: TGCGCCAGCAGCACGGACAGAGGGAACACTGAAGCTTTCTTT.